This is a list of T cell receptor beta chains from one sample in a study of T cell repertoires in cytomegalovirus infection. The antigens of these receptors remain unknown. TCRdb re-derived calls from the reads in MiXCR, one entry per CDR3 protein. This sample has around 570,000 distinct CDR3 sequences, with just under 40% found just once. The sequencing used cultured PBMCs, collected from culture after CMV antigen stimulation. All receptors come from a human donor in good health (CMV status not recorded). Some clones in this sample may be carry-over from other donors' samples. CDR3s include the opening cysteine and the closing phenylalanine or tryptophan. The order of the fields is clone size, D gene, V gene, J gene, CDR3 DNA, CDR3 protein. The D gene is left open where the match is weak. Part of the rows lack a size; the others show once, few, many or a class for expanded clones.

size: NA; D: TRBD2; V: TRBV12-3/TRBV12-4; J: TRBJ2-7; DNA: TGTGCCAGCAGACATAGCGGGAGAGCCCCCTACGAGCAGTACTTC; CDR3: CASRHSGRAPYEQYF
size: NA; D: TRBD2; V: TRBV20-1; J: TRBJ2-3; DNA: TGCAGTGCTCCCGGGGGGGGGCAAGATACGCAGTATTTT; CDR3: CSAPGGGQDTQYF
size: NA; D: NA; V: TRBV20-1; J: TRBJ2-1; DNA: TGCAGTGCTAGATCATCTGAAGGGGGGTTTTCCTACAATGAGCAGTTCTTC; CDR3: CSARSSEGGFSYNEQFF
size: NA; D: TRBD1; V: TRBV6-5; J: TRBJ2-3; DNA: TGTGCCAGCAGTCCAGGGACAGGGGCAGATACGCAGTATTTT; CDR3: CASSPGTGADTQYF
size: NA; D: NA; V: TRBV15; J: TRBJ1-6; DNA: TGTGCCACCAGCCCAGCGGGCGCGTCCGTGCCCCTCCACTTT; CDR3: CATSPAGASVPLHF
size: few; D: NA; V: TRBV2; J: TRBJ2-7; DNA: TGTGCCTCCCGACTGACCTACGAGCAGTACTTC; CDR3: CASRLTYEQYF
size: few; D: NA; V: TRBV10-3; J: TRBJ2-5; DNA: TGTGCCATCAGTCATAGGGATTCAGAGACCCAGTACTTC; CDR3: CAISHRDSETQYF
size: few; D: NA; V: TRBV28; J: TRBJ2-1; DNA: TGTGCCAGCAGTTTGTGGGGGGGGGCCTATGAGCAGTTCTTC; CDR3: CASSLWGGAYEQFF
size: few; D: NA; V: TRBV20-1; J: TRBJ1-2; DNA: TGCAGTGCTAGAGAACCCGGGGTAGGGTGGGACTATGGCTACACCTTC; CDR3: CSAREPGVGWDYGYTF
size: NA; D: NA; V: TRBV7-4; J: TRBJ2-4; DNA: TGTGCCAGCAGCTTAGGGTCGGCCAAAAACATTCAGTACTTC; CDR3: CASSLGSAKNIQYF
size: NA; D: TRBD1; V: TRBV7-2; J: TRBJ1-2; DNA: TGTGCCAGCAGCTTAGGAGGGGGCGTCAACTATGGCTACACCTTC; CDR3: CASSLGGGVNYGYTF
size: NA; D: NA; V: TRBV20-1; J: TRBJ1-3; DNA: TGCAGTGCTAGACAGGGCTCTGGAAACACCATATATTTT; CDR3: CSARQGSGNTIYF
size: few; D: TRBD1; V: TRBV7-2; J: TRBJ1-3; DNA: TGTGCCAGCAGCTCAGCGACAGGGCGTTCCAGAAACACCATATATTTT; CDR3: CASSSATGRSRNTIYF
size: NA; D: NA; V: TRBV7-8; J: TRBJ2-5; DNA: TGTGCCAGCAGCTTACGGTGGACAATCGAGACCCAGTACTTC; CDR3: CASSLRWTIETQYF
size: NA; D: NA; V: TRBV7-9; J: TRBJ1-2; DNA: TGTGCCAGCAGCGGATCCGGGACAAGAACTGGCTACACCTTC; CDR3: CASSGSGTRTGYTF
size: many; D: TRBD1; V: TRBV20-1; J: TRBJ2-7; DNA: TGCAGTGCCGACAGGGATCACTCGGTCGAGCAGTACTTC; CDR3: CSADRDHSVEQYF
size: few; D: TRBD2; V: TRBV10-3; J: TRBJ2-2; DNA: TGTGCCATCAGCGGGACTAGCGACACCGGGGAGCTGTTTTTT; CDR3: CAISGTSDTGELFF
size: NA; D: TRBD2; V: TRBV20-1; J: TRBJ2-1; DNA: TGCAGTGCTAGAGGCTCCGGACTAGCGGGCGACAATGAGCAGTTCTTC; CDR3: CSARGSGLAGDNEQFF
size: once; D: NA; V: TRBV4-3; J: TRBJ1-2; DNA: TGCGCCAGCAGCCAAGATAAGGCGTGGACAAGCTATGGCTACACCTTC; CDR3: CASSQDKAWTSYGYTF
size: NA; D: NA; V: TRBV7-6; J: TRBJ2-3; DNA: TGTGCCAGCAGCTTATGGGCTAGCACAGATACGCAGTATTTT; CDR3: CASSLWASTDTQYF
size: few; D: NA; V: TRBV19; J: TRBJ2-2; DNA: TGTGCCAGTACTCGAGGGGCGGACTTCAATGGGGCCGGGGAGCTGTTTTTT; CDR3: CASTRGADFNGAGELFF
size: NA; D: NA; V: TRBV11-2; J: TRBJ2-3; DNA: TGTGCCAGCAGCTTATCGACGAGAGGGACAGATACGCAGTATTTT; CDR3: CASSLSTRGTDTQYF
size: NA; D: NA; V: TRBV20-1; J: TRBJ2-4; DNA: TGCAGTGCTAGAGATCCAGGGATTGGCAAAAACATTCAGTACTTC; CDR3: CSARDPGIGKNIQYF
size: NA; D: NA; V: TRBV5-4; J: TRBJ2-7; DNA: TGTGCCAGCAGCTTGGAAGGGACGGCCTCCTACGAGCAGTACTTC; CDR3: CASSLEGTASYEQYF
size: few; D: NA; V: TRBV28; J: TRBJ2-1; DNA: TGTGCCAGCAGGCTTTCCTCAGGGCGCCCCTCAACAATCGGGCAGTTCTTC; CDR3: CASRLSSGRPSTIGQFF